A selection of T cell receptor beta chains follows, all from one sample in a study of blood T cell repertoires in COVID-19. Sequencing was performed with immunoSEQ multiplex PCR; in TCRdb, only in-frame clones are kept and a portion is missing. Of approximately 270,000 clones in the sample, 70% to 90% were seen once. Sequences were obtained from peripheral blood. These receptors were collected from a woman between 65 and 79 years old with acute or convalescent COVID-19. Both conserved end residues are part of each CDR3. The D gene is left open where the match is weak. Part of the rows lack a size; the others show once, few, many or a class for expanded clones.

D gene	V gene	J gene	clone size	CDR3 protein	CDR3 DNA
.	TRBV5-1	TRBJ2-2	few	CASSLVTGSITGELFF	TGCGCCAGCAGCTTGGTTACAGGGTCGATCACCGGGGAGCTGTTTTTT
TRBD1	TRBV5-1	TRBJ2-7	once	CASSYTGTVPYEQYF	TGCGCCAGCAGCTACACCGGGACAGTTCCCTACGAGCAGTACTTC
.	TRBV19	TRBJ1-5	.	CASSRAGDHQPQHF	TGTGCCAGTAGTAGGGCGGGAGACCATCAGCCCCAGCATTTT
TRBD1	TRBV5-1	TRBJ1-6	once	CASSSGQATNSPLHF	TGCGCCAGCAGCTCCGGACAGGCGACGAATTCACCCCTCCACTTT
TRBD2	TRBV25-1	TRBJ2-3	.	CASGGTSGGYGTQYF	TGTGCCAGCGGCGGGACTAGCGGGGGGTATGGTACGCAGTATTTT
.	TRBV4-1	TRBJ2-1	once	CASSQYFEQFF	TGCGCCAGCAGCCAATACTTTGAGCAGTTCTTC
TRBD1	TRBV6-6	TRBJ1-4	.	CASSYPGGNEKLFF	TGTGCCAGCAGTTACCCAGGGGGAAATGAAAAACTGTTTTTT
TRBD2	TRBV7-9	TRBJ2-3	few	CASSLGAGGLAGRHTQYF	TGTGCCAGCAGCTTAGGAGCTGGGGGACTAGCCGGTCGTCATACGCAGTATTTT
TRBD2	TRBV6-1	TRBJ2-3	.	CASSDDLSGADTQYF	TGTGCCAGCAGTGATGATTTGAGCGGGGCAGATACGCAGTATTTT
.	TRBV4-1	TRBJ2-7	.	CASSQVIETTYEQYF	TGCGCCAGCAGCCAAGTTATTGAGACAACCTACGAGCAGTACTTC